The following is a TCR beta chain sequence with its context. Its antigen is not identified. The data are from a study of radiotherapy plus CTLA-4 blockade in lung cancer. On the study more broadly: Across the patients, objective responses occurred in approximately 19%, and disease control in under 40%.

Profiling relied on immunoSEQ multiplex PCR, and the TCRdb table lists in-frame clones only, not all of them. The sample has 50,000 to 65,000 clones; around four fifths are singletons. Broader study findings: Interferon-beta, together with early blood T cell clone dynamics, reportedly best predicted response. Expansion of tumor-derived TCR clones was observed in blood after radiotherapy plus ipilimumab.

Patients with chemo-refractory metastatic non-small-cell lung cancer received focal radiation plus CTLA-4 blockade with ipilimumab. The CDR3 is made up of 14 amino acids. V was cut by 4 bases and J by 3 bases, with 11 bases left in between. In germline, CDR1 is MNHEY, CDR2 SMNVEV (reference sequence). The sequence derives from a human donor with non-small cell lung cancer whose response to radiotherapy plus ipilimumab could not be evaluated. The specimen was peripheral blood, collected from a patient treated with radiotherapy plus ipilimumab. The genes are TRBV27 and TRBJ2-3; D unresolved. The CDR3 DNA reads as TGTGCCAGCAGTTACTTGGGCCGGACAGATACGCAGTATTTT. Amino acid sequence: CASSYLGRTDTQYF.